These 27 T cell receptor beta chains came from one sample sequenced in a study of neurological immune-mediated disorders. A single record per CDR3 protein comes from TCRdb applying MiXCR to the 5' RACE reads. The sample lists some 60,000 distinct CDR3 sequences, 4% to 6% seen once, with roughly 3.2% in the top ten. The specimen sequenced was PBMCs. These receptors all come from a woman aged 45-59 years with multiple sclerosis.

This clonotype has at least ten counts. CDR3 bases: TGTGCCAGCAGTTTGGTGGGAAGCACAGATACGCAGTATTTT. Its translation: CASSLVGSTDTQYF. V is TRBV12-3 or TRBV12-4 and J is TRBJ2-3; no definite D call. V was pared by 3 bases and J by 0 bases, with 7 bases between. CDR3 length: 14 residues.

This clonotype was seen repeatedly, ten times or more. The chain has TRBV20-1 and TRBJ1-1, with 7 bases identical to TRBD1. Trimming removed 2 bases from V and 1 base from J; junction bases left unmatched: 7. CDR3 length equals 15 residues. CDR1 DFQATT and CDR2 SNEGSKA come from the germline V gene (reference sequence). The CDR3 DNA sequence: TGCAGTGCTAGATCCACAGGGGCGACGAACACTGAAGCTTTCTTT. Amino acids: CSARSTGATNTEAFF.

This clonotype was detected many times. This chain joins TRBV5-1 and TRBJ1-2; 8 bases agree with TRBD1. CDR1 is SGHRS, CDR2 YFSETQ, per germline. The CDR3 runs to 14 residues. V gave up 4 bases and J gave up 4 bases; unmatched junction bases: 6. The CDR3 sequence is CASSPIQGVYGYTF. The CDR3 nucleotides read TGCGCCAGCAGCCCAATACAGGGGGTCTATGGCTACACCTTC.

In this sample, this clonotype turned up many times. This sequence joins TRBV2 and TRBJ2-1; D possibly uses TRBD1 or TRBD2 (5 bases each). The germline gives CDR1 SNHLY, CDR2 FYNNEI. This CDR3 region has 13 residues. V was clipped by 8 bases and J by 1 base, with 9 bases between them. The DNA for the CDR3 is TGTGCCAGCTCTGGGGGTTCCTACAATGAGCAGTTCTTC. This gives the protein CASSGGSYNEQFF.

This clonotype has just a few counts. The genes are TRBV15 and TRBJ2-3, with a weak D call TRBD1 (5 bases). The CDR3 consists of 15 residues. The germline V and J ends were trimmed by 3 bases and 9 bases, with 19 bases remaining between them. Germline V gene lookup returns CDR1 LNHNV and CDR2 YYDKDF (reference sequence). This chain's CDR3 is CATSSPTSGALTQYF. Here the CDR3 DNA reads TGTGCCACCAGCAGCCCTACTTCTGGGGCGCTGACGCAGTATTTT.

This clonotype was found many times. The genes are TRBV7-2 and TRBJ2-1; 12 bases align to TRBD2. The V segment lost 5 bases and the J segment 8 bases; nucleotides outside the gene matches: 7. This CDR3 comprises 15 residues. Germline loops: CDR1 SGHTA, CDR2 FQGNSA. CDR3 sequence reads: CASSLRTSGVYEQFF. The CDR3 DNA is TGTGCCAGCAGCCTCCGGACTAGCGGGGTTTATGAGCAGTTCTTC.

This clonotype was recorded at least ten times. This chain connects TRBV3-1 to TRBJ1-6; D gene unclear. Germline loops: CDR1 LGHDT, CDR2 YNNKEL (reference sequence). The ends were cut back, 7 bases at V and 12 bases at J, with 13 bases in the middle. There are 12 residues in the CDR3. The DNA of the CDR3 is TGTGCCAGCAACCTGGCGGGTAAACCCCTCCACTTT. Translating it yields CASNLAGKPLHF.

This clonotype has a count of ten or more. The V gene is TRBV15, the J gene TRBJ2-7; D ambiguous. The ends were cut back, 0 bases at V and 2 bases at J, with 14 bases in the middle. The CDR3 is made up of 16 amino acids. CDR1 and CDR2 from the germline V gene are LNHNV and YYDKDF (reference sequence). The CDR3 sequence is CATSRDLGYSPYEQYF. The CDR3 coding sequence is TGTGCCACCAGCAGAGATTTGGGGTACAGTCCCTACGAGCAGTACTTC.

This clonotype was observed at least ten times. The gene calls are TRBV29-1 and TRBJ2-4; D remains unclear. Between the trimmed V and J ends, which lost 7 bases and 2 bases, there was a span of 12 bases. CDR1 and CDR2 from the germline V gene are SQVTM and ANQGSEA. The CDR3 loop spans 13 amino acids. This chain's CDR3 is CSARLISKNIQYF. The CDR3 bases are TGCAGCGCCAGGCTGATATCCAAAAACATTCAGTACTTC.

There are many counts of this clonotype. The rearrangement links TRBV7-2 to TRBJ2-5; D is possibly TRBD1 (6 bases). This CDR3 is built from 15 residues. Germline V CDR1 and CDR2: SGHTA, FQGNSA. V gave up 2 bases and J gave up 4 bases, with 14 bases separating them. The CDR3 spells CASSLSTGSGETQYF. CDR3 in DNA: TGTGCCAGCAGCTTATCCACAGGGAGTGGAGAGACCCAGTACTTC.

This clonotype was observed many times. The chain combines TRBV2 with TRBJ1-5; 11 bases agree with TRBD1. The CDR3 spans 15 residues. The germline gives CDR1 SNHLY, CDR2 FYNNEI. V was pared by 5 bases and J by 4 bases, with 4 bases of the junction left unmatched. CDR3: CASSTGTGGNQPQHF. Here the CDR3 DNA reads TGTGCCAGCAGTACCGGGACAGGGGGGAATCAGCCCCAGCATTTT.

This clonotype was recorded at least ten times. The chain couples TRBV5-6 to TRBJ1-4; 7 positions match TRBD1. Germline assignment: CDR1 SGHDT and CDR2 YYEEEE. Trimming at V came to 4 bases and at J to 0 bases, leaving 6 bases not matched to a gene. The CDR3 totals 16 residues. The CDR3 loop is CASSIQGVTTNEKLFF. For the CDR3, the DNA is TGTGCCAGCAGCATTCAGGGGGTGACAACTAATGAAAAACTGTTTTTT.

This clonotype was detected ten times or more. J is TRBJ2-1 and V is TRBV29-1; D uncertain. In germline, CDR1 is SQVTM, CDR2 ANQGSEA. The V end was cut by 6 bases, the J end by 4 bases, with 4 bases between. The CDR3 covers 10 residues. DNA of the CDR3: TGCAGCGTAGCTTACAATGAGCAGTTCTTC. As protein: CSVAYNEQFF.

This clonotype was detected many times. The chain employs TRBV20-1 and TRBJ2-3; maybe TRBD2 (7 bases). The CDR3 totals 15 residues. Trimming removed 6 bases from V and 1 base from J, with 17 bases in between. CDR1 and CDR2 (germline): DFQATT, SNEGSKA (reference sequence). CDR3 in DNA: TGCAGTGCCCACCGGGGGGCAGGAGGCACAGATACGCAGTATTTT. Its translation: CSAHRGAGGTDTQYF.

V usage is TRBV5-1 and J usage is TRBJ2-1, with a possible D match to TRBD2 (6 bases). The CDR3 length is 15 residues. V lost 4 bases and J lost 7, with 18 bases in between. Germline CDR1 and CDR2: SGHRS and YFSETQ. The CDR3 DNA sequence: TGCGCCAGCAGCCAGGCTATGGGACTCTTAAATGAGCAGTTCTTC. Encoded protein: CASSQAMGLLNEQFF.

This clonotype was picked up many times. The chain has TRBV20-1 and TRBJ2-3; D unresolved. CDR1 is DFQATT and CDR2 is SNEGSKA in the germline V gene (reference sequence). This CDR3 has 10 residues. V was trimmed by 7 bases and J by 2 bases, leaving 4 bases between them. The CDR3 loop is CSGYTDTQYF. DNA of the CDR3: TGCAGTGGTTACACAGATACGCAGTATTTT.

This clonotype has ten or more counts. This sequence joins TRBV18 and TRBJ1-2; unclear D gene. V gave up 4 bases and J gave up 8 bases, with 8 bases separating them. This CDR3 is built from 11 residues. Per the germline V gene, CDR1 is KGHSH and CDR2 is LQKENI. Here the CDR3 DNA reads TGTGCCAGCTCACGGGAGGCGGGCTACACCTTC. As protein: CASSREAGYTF.

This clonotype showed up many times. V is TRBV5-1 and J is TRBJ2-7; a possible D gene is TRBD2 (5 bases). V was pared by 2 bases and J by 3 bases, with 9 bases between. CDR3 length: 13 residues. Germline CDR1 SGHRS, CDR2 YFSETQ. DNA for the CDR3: TGCGCCAGCAGCTTCCAAGAGGGCTACGAGCAGTACTTC. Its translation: CASSFQEGYEQYF.

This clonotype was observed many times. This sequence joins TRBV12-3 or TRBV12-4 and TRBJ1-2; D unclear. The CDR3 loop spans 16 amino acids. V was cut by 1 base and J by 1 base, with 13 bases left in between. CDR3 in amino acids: CASSLVGSNFNYGYTF. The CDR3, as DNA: TGTGCCAGCAGTTTAGTAGGTTCCAACTTTAACTATGGCTACACCTTC.

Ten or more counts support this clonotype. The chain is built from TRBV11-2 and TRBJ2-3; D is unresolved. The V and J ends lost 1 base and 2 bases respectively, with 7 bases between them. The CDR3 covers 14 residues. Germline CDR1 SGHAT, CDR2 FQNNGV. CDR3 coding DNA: TGTGCCAGCAGCTTAGGGTCCTTCACAGATACGCAGTATTTT. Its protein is CASSLGSFTDTQYF.

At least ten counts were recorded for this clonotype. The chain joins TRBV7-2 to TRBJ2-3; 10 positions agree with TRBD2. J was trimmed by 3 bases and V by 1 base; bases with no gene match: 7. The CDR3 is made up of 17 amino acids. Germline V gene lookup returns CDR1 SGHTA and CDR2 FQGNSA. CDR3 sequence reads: CASSLGVAGGLTDTQYF. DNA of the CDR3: TGTGCCAGCAGCTTAGGAGTAGCGGGGGGACTAACAGATACGCAGTATTTT.

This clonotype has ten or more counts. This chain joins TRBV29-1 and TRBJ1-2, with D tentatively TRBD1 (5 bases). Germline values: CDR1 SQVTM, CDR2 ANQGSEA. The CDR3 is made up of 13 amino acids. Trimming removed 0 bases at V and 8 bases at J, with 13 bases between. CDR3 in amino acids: CSVEDRDPEGYTF. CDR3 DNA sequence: TGCAGCGTTGAAGATAGGGACCCTGAGGGCTACACCTTC. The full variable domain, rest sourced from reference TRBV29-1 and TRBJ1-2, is SAVISQKPSRDICQRGTSLTIQCQVDSQVTMMFWYRQQPGQSLTLIATANQGSEATYESGFVIDKFPISRPNLTFSTLTVSNMSPEDSSIYLCSVEDRDPEGYTFGSGTRLTVV.

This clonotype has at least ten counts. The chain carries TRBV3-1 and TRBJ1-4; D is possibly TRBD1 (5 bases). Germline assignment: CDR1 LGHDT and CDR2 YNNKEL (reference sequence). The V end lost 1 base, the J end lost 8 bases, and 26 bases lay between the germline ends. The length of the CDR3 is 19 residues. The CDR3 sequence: CASSQVPTVFMIRGEKLFF. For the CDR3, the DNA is TGTGCCAGCAGCCAAGTCCCGACAGTCTTTATGATCCGAGGCGAAAAACTGTTTTTT.

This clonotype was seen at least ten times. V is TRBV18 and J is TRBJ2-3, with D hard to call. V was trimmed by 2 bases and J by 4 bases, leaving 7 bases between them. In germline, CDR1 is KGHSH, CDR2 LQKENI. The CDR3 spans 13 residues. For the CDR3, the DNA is TGTGCCAGCTCACCAAGGGTGGCAGATACGCAGTATTTT. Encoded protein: CASSPRVADTQYF. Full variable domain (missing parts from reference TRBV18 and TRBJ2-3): NAGVMQNPRHLVRRRGQEARLRCSPMKGHSHVYWYRQLPEEGLKFMVYLQKENIIDESGMPKERFSAEFPKEGPSILRIQQVVRGDSAAYFCASSPRVADTQYFGPGTRLTVL.

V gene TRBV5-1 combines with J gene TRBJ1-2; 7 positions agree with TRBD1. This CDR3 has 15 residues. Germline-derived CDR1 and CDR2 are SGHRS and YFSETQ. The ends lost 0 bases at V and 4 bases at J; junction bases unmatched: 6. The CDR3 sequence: CASSLDGQDGYGYTF. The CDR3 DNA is TGCGCCAGCAGCTTGGATGGACAGGATGGCTATGGCTACACCTTC.

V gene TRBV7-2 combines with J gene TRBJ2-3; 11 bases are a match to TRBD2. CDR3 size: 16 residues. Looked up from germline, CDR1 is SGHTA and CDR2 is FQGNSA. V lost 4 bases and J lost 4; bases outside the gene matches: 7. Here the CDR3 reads CASSSSTSGGADTQYF. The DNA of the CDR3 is TGTGCCAGCAGCTCTTCTACTAGCGGGGGCGCAGATACGCAGTATTTT.

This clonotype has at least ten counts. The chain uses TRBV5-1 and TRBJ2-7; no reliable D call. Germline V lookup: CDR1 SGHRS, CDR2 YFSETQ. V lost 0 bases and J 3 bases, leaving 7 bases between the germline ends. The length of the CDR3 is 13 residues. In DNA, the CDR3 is TGCGCCAGCAGCTTGGGGCGAGACTACGAGCAGTACTTC. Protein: CASSLGRDYEQYF.